The clone carrying this T cell receptor (beta chain) showed up just a few times. Its antigen remains unidentified. Each TCR beta cDNA library carried unique molecular identifiers. Input amounts of about 0.85 to 10 million T cells were used. These gave roughly 0.5 million cDNA molecules, so each molecule approximated one T cell. TCRdb re-analysed the PCR reads in MiXCR, keeping a single row per CDR3 protein. The table records about 800,000 distinct CDR3 sequences, roughly 29% of them present only once. This specimen belongs to a study of post-analysis software for immune sequencing data. Study-level points and caveats: Roughly five TRBV segments were significantly more frequent in patients than in controls. TRBV5-6, TRBV5-1 and TRBV20-1 were among these segments. F measure showed strong co-clustering of same-batch samples.

Germline trimming cut 6 bases from V and 6 bases from J; bases unmatched to any gene: 8. Per the germline V gene, CDR1 is MNHEY and CDR2 is SVGAGI. This CDR3 has 15 amino acids. This chain uses TRBV6-5 with TRBJ1-5, with 10 positions matching TRBD1. The TCR comes from a girl aged 5 to 17 with multiple sclerosis. Source material: blood. This CDR3 is CASSPRTGGAQPQHF. CDR3 nucleotide sequence: TGTGCCAGCAGCCCCCGGACAGGGGGTGCTCAGCCCCAGCATTTT.